This T cell receptor beta chain was observed in a study of T cells in Graves' hyperthyroidism and ophthalmopathy (dated by TCRdb to the late 2010s). In terms of the full investigation: Peripheral blood samples were taken at the time of initial diagnosis, prior to any treatment. Prospective prediction of ophthalmopathy was tested in an independent validation cohort consisting of fewer than 20 hyperthyroidism patients and approximately 16 patients who later progressed to ophthalmopathy. Following sampling, methimazole starting at 30 mg daily was given to hyperthyroidism patients, and high-dose intravenous methylprednisolone was given to ophthalmopathy patients. The 75 to 100 discovery patients were randomly split 7:3 into training and test sets. In about 6 Graves' hyperthyroidism patients, the study also compared T-cell repertoires from thyroid tissue with T-cell repertoires from blood. The paper describes TCR Vbeta CDR3 sequencing of 130 to 150 peripheral blood samples, made up of approximately 40 ophthalmopathy patients, 70 to 75 hyperthyroidism patients and some 17 progressor patients. A discovery cohort of about a hundred patients, about 43 with Graves' ophthalmopathy and over 55 with stable Graves' hyperthyroidism, was used to find distinguishing TCR V-J signatures. Study-level results and caveats: Most expanded thyroid clonotypes (frequency above 0.001) were also detected in blood, suggesting blood repertoires may reflect thyroid immune responses. No statistical method was used to fix the sample size in advance, and group allocation was not hidden from the investigators. A 13 V-J signature model separated ophthalmopathy from stable hyperthyroidism, with 87.88% sensitivity and around 84% specificity in cross-validation and 80%/75% in testing. During validation, the model predicted progression to ophthalmopathy a median of roughly six months ahead of onset, with just under 71% sensitivity and 72.22% specificity.

Amplification of TCR beta CDR3 regions was carried out from RNA transcripts. The TCR CDR3 was subjected to a first round of RT-PCR using the HTBI primer set and the Qiagen OneStep RT-PCR kit. Libraries were constructed in a second round of multiplex PCR, after which size selection and purification were carried out. Sequencing of the libraries was done on an Illumina HiSeq2000 using paired-end 100 bp reads. The paper's data handling went like this. Raw data were processed with SOAPnuke, discarding reads with adapters, uncalled bases, mean Phred below 15, or no exact constant-primer or identifier match. COPE v1.2.5 was used to merge high-quality paired reads, and clonotypes were defined as unique nucleotide sequences. MiTCR v1.1 was used to align the clonotypes against IMGT TRBV, TRBD and TRBJ reference segments. The analysis was restricted to V-J combinations with a frequency above 0.0001, which together covered over 99% of the repertoires. The TCS score was defined as the ratio of F50 (clonal expansion) to E x V (chaos), calculated using BLOSUM62-based TCRdist between CDR3 peptides within each V-J. Welch's t-statistics and random forest reduced approximately 520 V-J features to 10 to 15, which were used in a naive Bayes classifier (R e1071). TCRdb applied fastp at Q25 and MiXCR to the public reads, then kept only in-frame beta chains. Rows are combined by CDR3 protein, so each entry shows the most common genes and DNA. V and J calls and clone size were set by TCRdb, not the authors. For this sample there are 350,000 to 450,000 distinct CDR3 sequences; approximately 18% appear just once. The ten largest clones take up approximately 33% of the sample.

This clonotype was detected many times. Its binding antigen is unknown. Base-call qualities are not available, and no considerably larger clone is one nucleotide away. Hyperthyroidism patients were newly diagnosed, with disease duration under 2 months, and aged 18 to 65 years. Any patient with an uncontrolled infection, another autoimmune disease, pregnancy or lactation was excluded. Clinical symptoms, serum thyroxine and TRAb, thyroid ultrasound, and orbital computed tomography formed the basis for the diagnoses. Blood from progressor patients was collected at the time of first diagnosis with hyperthyroidism, before any ophthalmopathy symptoms had appeared. Ficoll-Paque density gradient centrifugation was used to isolate PBMCs from about 9.4 ml of fresh peripheral blood. Progressor patients were first diagnosed with Graves' hyperthyroidism and then developed ophthalmopathy during follow-up. Total RNA was extracted using Trizol reagent, and RNA quality was assessed on an Agilent 2100 Bioanalyzer.

The CDR3, cysteine through phenylalanine, is 15 amino acids long. Only CDR3 DNA is held: 45 bases, read in frame from base 1. In the germline V gene (reference sequence), CDR1 corresponds to DFQATT and CDR2 to SNEGSKA. Trimming at the junction amounts to 5 bases on V and 0 bases on J, and the germline ends lie 14 bases apart. The TCR originated in a woman under 40 with Graves' hyperthyroidism that later progressed to Graves' ophthalmopathy. The chain is encoded by TRBV20-1 joined to TRBJ2-1, with an unclear D gene assignment. Sample: blood. The CDR3 protein is CSALSGASSYNEQFF. The DNA sequence reads TGCAGTGCTCTGTCGGGTGCCAGCTCCTACAATGAGCAGTTCTTC.